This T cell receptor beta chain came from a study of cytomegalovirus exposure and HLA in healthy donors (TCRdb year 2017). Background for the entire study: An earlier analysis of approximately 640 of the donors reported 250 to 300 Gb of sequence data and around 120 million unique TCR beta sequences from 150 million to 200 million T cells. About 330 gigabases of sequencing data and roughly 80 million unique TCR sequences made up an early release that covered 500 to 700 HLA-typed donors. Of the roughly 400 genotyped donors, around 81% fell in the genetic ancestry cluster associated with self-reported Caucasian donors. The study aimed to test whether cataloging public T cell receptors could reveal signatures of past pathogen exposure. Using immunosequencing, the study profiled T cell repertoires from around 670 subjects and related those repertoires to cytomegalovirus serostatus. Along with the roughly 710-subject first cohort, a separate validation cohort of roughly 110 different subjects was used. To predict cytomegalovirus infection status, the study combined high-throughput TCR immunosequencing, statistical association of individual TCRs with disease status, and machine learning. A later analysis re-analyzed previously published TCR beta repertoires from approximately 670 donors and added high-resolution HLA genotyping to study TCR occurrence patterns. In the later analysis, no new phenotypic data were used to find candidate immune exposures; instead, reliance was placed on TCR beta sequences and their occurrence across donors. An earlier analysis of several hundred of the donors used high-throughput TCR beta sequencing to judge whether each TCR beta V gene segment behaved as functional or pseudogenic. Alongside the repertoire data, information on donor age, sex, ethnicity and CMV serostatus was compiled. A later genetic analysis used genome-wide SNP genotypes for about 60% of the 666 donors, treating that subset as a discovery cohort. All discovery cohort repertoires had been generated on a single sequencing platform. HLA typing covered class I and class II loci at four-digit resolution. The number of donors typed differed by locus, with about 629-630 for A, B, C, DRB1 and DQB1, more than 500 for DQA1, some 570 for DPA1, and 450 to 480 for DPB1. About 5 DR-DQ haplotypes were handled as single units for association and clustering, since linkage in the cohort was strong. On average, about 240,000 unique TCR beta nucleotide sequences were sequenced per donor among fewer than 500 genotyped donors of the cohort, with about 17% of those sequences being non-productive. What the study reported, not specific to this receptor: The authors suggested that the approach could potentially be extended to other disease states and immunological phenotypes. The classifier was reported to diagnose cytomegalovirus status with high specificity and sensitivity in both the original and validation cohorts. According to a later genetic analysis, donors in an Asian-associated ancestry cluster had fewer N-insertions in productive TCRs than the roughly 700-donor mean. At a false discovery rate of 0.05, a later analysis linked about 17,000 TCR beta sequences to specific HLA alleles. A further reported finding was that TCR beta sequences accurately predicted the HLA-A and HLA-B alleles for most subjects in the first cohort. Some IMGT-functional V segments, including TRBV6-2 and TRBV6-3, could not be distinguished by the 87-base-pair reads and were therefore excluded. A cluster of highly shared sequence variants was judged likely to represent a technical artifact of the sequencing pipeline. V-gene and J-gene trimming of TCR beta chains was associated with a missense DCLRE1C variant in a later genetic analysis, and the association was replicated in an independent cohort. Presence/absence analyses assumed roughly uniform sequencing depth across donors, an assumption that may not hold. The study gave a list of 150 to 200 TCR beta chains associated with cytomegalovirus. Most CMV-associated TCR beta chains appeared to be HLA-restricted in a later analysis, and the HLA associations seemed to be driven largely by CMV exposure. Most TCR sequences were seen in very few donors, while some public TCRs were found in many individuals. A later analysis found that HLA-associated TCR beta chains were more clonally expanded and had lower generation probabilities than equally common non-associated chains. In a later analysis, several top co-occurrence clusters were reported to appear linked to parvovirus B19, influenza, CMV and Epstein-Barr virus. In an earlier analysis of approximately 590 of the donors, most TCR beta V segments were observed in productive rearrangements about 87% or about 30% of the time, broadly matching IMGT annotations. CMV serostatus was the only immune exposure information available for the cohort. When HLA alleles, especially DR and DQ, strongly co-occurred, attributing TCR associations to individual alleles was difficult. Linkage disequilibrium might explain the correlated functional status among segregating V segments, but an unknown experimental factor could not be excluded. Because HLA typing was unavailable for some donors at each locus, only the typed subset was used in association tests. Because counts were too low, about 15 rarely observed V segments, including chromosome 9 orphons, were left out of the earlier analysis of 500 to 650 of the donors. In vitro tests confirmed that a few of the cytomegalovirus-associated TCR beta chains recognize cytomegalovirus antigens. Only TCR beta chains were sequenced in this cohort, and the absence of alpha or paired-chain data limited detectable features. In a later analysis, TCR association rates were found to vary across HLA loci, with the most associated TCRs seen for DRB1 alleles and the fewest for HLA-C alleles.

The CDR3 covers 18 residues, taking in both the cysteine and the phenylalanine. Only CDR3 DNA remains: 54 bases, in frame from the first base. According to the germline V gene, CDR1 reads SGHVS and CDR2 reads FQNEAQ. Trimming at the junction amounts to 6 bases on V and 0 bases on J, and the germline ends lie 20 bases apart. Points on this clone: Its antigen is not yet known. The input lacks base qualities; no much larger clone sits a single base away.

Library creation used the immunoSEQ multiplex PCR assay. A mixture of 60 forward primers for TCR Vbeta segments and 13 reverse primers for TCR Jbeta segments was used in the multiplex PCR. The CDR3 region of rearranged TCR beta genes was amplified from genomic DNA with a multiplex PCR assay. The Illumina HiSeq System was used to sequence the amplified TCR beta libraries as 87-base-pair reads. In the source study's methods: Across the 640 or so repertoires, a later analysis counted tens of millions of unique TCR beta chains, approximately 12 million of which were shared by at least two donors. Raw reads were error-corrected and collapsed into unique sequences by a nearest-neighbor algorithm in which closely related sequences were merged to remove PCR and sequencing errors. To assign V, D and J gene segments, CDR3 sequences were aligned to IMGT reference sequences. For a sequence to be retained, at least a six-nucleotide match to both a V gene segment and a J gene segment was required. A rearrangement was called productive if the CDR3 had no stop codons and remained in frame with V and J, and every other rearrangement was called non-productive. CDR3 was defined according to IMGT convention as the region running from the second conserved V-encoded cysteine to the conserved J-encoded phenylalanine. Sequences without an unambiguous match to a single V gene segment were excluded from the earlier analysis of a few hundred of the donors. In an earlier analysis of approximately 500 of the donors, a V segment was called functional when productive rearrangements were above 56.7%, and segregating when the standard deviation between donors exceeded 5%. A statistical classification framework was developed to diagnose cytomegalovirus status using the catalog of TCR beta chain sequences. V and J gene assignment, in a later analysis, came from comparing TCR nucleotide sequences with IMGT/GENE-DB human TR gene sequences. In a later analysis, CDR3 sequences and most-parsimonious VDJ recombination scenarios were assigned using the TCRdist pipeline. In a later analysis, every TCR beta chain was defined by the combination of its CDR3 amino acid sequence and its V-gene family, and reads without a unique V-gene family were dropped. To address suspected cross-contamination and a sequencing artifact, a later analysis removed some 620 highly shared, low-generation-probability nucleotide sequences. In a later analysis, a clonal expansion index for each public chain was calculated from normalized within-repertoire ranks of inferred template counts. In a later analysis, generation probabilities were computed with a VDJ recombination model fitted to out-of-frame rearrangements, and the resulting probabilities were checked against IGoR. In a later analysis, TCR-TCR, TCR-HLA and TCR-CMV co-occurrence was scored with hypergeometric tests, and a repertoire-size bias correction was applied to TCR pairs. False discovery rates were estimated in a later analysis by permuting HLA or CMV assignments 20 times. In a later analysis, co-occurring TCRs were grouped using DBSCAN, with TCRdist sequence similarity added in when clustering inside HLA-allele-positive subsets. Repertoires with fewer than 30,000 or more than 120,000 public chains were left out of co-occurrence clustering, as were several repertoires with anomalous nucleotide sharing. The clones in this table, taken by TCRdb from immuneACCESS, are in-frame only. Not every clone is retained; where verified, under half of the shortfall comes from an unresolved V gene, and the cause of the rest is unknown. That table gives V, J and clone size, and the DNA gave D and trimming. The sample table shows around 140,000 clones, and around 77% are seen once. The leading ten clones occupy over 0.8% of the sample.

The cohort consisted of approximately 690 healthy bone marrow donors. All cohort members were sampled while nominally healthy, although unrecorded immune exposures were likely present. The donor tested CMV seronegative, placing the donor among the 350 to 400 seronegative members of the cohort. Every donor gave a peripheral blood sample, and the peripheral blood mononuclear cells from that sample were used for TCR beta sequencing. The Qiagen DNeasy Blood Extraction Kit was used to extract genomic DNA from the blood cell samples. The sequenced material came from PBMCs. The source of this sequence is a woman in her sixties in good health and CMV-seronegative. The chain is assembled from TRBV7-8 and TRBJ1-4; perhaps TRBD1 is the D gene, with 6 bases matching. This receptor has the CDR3 CASRLPPGRGTTNEKLFF. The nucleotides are TGTGCCAGCAGATTACCCCCCGGCAGGGGAACAACTAATGAAAAACTGTTTTTT.